This TCR beta chain comes out of a study of OX40 agonist ivuxolimab in advanced cancers. Libraries were prepared by immunoSEQ multiplex PCR; TCRdb keeps only in-frame clonotypes and omits some of them. Of approximately 73,000 clones in the sample, 85% to 90% are singletons; the top ten hold under 15%. The CDR3 has 13 residues. The ends were cut back, 6 bases at V and 8 bases at J, with 16 bases in the middle. Germline V CDR1 and CDR2: WNHNN, SYGVQD (reference sequence). The chain couples TRBV10-1 to TRBJ1-2, with D possibly being TRBD1 (5 bases). This TCR came from an adult with an advanced solid tumor such as melanoma, head and neck, liver or kidney cancer. The specimen comprised CD4+ or CD8+ T cells sorted from blood, sampled in a trial of the OX40 agonist ivuxolimab. The CDR3 DNA reads as TGCGCCAGCAGCGCGGGACCAGACTTGGGCTACACCTTC. This translates into CASSAGPDLGYTF.